These 15 T cell receptor beta chains share one sample of origin, sequenced in a study of T-cell memory formation after mild COVID-19. MiXCR, applied by TCRdb to the 5' RACE reads, yields one record per CDR3 protein. The repertoire has around 320,000 distinct CDR3 sequences, 15% to 20% of them found once; the top ten carry around 20%. The sample was PBMCs or a T cell subset sorted from them (not recorded which). The receptors originated from a man aged 18 to 29 who had mild COVID-19 (a few samples of this study predate the infection). Cell type and time point are not known.

This clonotype was observed a few times. V usage is TRBV12-3 or TRBV12-4 and J usage is TRBJ2-1, with a possible D match to TRBD2 (7 bases). The CDR3 extends over 15 amino acids. Trimming left V 6 bases short and J 4 bases short, with 16 bases between. CDR3 residues: CASRSGGTIYNEQFF. The CDR3 region has the DNA TGTGCCAGCAGGTCCGGGGGGACAATTTACAATGAGCAGTTCTTC.

This clonotype appeared many times. J is TRBJ1-3 and V is TRBV12-3 or TRBV12-4; unclear D gene. The germline V and J ends were trimmed by 8 bases and 0 bases, with 5 bases remaining between them. The CDR3 runs 12 residues. The CDR3 protein is CASGSSGNTIYF. The CDR3 DNA reads TGTGCCAGCGGCAGCTCTGGAAACACCATATATTTT.

J is TRBJ2-3 and V is TRBV18; the match to TRBD2 covers 9 bases. CDR1 is KGHSH and CDR2 is LQKENI in the germline V gene. CDR3 length: 20 residues. V gave up 0 bases and J gave up 2 bases; unmatched junction bases: 15. The CDR3 loop is CASSPPSLAGATWLTDTQYF. CDR3 bases: TGTGCCAGCTCACCACCGTCTTTAGCGGGGGCCACTTGGCTCACAGATACGCAGTATTTT.

The sample holds a few counts of this clonotype. The rearrangement links TRBV5-1 to TRBJ2-5; the match to TRBD1 covers 10 bases. The length of the CDR3 is 15 residues. The germline V gene encodes CDR1 SGHRS and CDR2 YFSETQ. With 2 bases clipped from V and 5 bases from J, the junction kept 6 bases outside the gene matches. The CDR3 sequence: CASSFRQGAFETQYF. CDR3 sequence (DNA): TGCGCCAGCAGCTTCCGACAGGGGGCTTTCGAGACCCAGTACTTC.

CDR3 nucleotides: TGTGCCAGCAGCCCGGACGGGACGGGGGAGCAGTACTTC. The encoded protein is CASSPDGTGEQYF. The rearrangement uses TRBV7-3 and TRBJ2-7; D is tentatively TRBD1 or TRBD2 (5 bases each). Trimming removed 5 bases at V and 7 bases at J, with 15 bases between. Germline lookup yields CDR1 SGHTA and CDR2 FQGTGA. The CDR3 sequence is 13 residues long.

This clonotype came up a few times. The chain is built from TRBV7-2 and TRBJ1-4; D is ambiguous. Germline V lookup: CDR1 SGHTA, CDR2 FQGNSA. V was shortened by 2 bases and J by 7 bases, with 5 bases between the two germline ends. This CDR3 region has 12 residues. The CDR3 DNA reads TGTGCCAGCAGCTTAATTCCTGAAAAACTGTTTTTT. This translates into CASSLIPEKLFF.

This clonotype has just a few counts. This chain joins TRBV6-5 and TRBJ1-1; TRBD1 matches at 7 bases. The V gene end was trimmed by 0 bases and the J gene end by 5 bases; junction bases not matched to a gene: 12. The CDR3 is made up of 17 amino acids. The V gene's germline CDR1 is MNHEY and CDR2 SVGAGI. CDR3 coding DNA: TGTGCCAGCAGTTACTCGATTCTGACTCTCAGGGGGACTGAAGCTTTCTTT. Its protein product is CASSYSILTLRGTEAFF.

This clonotype showed up just a few times. The rearrangement links TRBV20-1 to TRBJ1-4; D is uncertain. The CDR3 length is 14 residues. Trimming stripped 6 bases from V and 0 bases from J, with 11 bases between. Germline CDR1 reads DFQATT; CDR2 reads SNEGSKA (reference sequence). The CDR3 spells CSATLQATNEKLFF. CDR3 nucleotides: TGCAGTGCCACCCTCCAGGCAACTAATGAAAAACTGTTTTTT.

Turning to this clonotype: A much larger clone sits a single nucleotide away, making a read error possible. The rearrangement joins TRBV23-1 to TRBJ2-1; D is uncertain. Being an ORF, TRBV23-1 has a function that is uncertain. Between the trimmed V and J ends, which lost 3 bases and 9 bases, there was a span of 9 bases. The CDR3 totals 12 residues. The chain's CDR3 is CASSHSKGEQFF. The CDR3 DNA sequence: TGCGCCAGCAGTCACTCGAAGGGTGAGCAGTTCTTC.

As to this clonotype: The conserved phenylalanine or tryptophan is not found at the CDR3 terminus, so this likely reflects a read error. No DNA is shown, since the ends of the CDR3 on it are uncertain; the CDR3 is the one TCRdb lists. V usage is TRBV28 and J usage is TRBJ2-4; the table calls TRBD1, which could not be checked here. Germline V gene lookup returns CDR1 MDHEN and CDR2 SYDVKM. The CDR3 is 14 residues long, ends included. CDR3 residues: CASSLVLGAPRVFH.

This clonotype was observed at least ten times. The rearrangement links TRBV24-1 to TRBJ2-5, with 8 bases matching TRBD2. CDR3 length equals 16 residues. Per germline, CDR1 KGHDR and CDR2 SFDVKD. V dropped 2 bases and J dropped 4; count of bases not matched to a gene: 8. The CDR3 loop reads CATSDSTRGGRETQYF. The CDR3 bases are TGTGCCACCAGTGATTCGACCCGGGGGGGTCGAGAGACCCAGTACTTC.

This clonotype came up a few times. The chain is built from TRBV11-2 and TRBJ2-7, with 12 nucleotides matching TRBD2. The CDR3 loop spans 15 amino acids. V was clipped by 3 bases and J by 4 bases; unmatched bases: 4. Per germline, CDR1 SGHAT and CDR2 FQNNGV. The CDR3 loop reads CASSFTSGGTYEQYV. The DNA of the CDR3 is TGTGCCAGCAGCTTTACTAGCGGGGGGACATACGAGCAGTACGTC.

The V and J genes are TRBV29-1 and TRBJ1-5; perhaps TRBD1 as D (6 bases). The CDR3 is 12 amino acids. Trimming stripped 6 bases from V and 9 bases from J, with 15 bases between. Looked up from germline, CDR1 is SQVTM and CDR2 is ANQGSEA. The CDR3 DNA is TGCAGCGTACGCGAGGCGGACAGGCCCCAGCATTTT. Translated, it gives CSVREADRPQHF. The whole variable domain, remainder taken from reference TRBV29-1 and TRBJ1-5, is SAVISQKPSRDICQRGTSLTIQCQVDSQVTMMFWYRQQPGQSLTLIATANQGSEATYESGFVIDKFPISRPNLTFSTLTVSNMSPEDSSIYLCSVREADRPQHFGDGTRLSIL.

This clonotype was observed at least ten times. The rearrangement joins TRBV29-1 to TRBJ1-2; perhaps TRBD1 as D (5 bases). The germline gives CDR1 SQVTM, CDR2 ANQGSEA. V was clipped by 5 bases and J by 1 base, with 14 bases between them. This CDR3 region has 14 residues. CDR3 amino acids: CSVSIGGNNYGYTF. CDR3 DNA sequence: TGCAGCGTTAGTATCGGGGGAAATAACTATGGCTACACCTTC. Full variable domain (rest looked up from reference TRBV29-1 and TRBJ1-2): SAVISQKPSRDICQRGTSLTIQCQVDSQVTMMFWYRQQPGQSLTLIATANQGSEATYESGFVIDKFPISRPNLTFSTLTVSNMSPEDSSIYLCSVSIGGNNYGYTFGSGTRLTVV.

This chain connects TRBV11-2 to TRBJ1-2; D gene uncertain. The length of the CDR3 is 13 residues. With 1 base removed from V and 8 bases from J, the gap between germline ends came to 11 bases. CDR1 and CDR2 from the germline V gene are SGHAT and FQNNGV. Here the CDR3 DNA reads TGTGCCAGCAGCTTAGTAGCCGGGGAAGGCTACACCTTC. Amino acids: CASSLVAGEGYTF. The full variable domain, rest sourced from reference TRBV11-2 and TRBJ1-2, is EAGVAQSPRYKIIEKRQSVAFWCNPISGHATLYWYQQILGQGPKLLIQFQNNGVVDDSQLPKDRFSAERLKGVDSTLKIQPAKLEDSAVYLCASSLVAGEGYTFGSGTRLTVV.